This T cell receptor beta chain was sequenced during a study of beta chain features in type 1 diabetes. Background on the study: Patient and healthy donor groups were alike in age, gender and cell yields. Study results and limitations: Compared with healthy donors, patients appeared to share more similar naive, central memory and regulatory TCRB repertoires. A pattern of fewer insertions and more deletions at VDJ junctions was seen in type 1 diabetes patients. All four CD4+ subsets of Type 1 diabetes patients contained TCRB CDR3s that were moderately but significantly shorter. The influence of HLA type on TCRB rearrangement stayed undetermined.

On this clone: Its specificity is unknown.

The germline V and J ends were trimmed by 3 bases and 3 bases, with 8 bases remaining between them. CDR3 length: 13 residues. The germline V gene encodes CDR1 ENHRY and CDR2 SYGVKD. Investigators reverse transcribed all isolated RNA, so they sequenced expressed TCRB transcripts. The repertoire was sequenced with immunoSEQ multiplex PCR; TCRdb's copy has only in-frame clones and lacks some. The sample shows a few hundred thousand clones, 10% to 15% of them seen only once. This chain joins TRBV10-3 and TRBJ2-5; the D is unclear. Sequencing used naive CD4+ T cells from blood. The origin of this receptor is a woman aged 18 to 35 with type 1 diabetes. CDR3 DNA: TGTGCCATCAGTGATCATTTAGAAGAGACCCAGTACTTC. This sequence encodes CAISDHLEETQYF.